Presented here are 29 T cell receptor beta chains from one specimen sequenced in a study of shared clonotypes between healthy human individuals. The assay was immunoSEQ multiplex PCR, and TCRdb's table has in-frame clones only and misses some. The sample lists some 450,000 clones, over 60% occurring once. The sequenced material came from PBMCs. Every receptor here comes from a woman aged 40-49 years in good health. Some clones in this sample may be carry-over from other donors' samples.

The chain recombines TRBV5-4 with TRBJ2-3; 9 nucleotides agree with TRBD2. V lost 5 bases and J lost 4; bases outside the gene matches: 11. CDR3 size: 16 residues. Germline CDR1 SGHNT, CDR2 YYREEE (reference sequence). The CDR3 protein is CASRPTGTSKADTQYF. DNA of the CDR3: TGTGCCAGCAGACCGACCGGGACTAGCAAGGCAGATACGCAGTATTTT.

This chain's CDR3 is CASSLEGISTDTQYF. The CDR3 nucleotides read TGTGCCAGCAGCTTAGAAGGGATCAGCACAGATACGCAGTATTTT. V usage is TRBV11-3 and J usage is TRBJ2-3; no clear D. Per the germline V gene, CDR1 is SGHNT and CDR2 is YENEEA. Trimming removed 0 bases at V and 0 bases at J, with 7 bases between. The CDR3 length is 15 residues.

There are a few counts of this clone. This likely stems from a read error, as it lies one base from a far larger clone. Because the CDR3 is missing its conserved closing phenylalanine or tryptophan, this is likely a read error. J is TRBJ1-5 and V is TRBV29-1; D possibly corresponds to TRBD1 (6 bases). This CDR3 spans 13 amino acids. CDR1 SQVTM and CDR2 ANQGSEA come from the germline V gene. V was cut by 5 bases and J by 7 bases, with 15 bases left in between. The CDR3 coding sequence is TGCAGCGTTACCCATAACAGGGACCAGCCCCAGCATTCT. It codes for CSVTHNRDQPQHS.

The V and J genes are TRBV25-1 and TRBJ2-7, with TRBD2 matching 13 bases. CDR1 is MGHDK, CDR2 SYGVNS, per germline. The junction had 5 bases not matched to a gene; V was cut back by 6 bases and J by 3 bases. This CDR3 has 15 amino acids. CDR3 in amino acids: CASSPGLAGNYEQYF. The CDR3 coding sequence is TGTGCCAGCAGCCCGGGACTAGCGGGGAACTACGAGCAGTACTTC.

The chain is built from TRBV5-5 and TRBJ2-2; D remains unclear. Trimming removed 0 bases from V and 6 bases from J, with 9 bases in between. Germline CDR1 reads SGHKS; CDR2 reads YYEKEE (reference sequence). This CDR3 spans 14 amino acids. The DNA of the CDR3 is TGTGCCAGCAGCTTGGGGCCAAGGGCCGGGGAGCTGTTTTTT. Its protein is CASSLGPRAGELFF.

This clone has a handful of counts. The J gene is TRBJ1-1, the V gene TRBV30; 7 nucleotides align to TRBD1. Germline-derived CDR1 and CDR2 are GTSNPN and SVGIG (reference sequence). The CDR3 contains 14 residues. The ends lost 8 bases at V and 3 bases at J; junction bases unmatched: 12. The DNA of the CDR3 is TGTGCCCATGAACGGACAGGATCGGACACTGAAGCTTTCTTT. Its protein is CAHERTGSDTEAFF.

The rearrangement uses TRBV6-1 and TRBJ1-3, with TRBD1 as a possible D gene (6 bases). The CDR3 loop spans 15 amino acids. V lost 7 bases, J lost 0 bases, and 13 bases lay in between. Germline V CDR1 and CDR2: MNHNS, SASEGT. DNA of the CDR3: TGTGCCAGCACCCTGGGGGCAGGCTCTGGAAACACCATATATTTT. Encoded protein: CASTLGAGSGNTIYF.

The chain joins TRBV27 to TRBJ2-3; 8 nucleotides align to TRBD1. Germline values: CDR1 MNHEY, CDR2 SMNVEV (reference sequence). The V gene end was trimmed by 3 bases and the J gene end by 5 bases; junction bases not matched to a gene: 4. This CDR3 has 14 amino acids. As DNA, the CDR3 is TGTGCCAGCAGTTTGGACAGGGTTCGAGATACGCAGTATTTT. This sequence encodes CASSLDRVRDTQYF.

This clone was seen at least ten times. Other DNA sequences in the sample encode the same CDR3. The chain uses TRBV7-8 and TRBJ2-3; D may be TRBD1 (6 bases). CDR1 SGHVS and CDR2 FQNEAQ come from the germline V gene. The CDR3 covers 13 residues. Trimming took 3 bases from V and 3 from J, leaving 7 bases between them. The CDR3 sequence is CASSLQGTDTQYF. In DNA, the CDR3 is TGTGCCAGCAGCTTGCAGGGGACAGATACGCAGTATTTT. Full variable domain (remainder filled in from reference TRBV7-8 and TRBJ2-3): GAGVSQSPRYKVAKRGQDVALRCDPISGHVSLFWYQQALGQGPEFLTYFQNEAQLDKSGLPSDRFFAERPEGSVSTLKIQRTQQEDSAVYLCASSLQGTDTQYFGPGTRLTVL.

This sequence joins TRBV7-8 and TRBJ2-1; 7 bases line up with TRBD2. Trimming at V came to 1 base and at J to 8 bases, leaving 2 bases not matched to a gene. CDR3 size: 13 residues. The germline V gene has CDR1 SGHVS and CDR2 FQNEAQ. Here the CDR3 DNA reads TGTGCCAGCAGCTTAGGGGCGGGGGATGAGCAGTTCTTC. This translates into CASSLGAGDEQFF. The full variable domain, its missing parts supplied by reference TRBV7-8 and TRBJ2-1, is GAGVSQSPRYKVAKRGQDVALRCDPISGHVSLFWYQQALGQGPEFLTYFQNEAQLDKSGLPSDRFFAERPEGSVSTLKIQRTQQEDSAVYLCASSLGAGDEQFFGPGTRLTVL.

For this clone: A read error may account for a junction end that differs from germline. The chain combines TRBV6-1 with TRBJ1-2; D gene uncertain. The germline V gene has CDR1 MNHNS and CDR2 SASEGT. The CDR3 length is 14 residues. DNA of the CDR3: TGTGCCAGCAGAGAAGTCACAACGCTGAAAGGCTACACCTTC. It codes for CASREVTTLKGYTF.

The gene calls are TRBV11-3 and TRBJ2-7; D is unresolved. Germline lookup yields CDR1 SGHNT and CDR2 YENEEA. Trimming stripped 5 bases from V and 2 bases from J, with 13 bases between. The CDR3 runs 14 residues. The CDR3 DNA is TGTGCCAGCAGCAAAAACTCGGTTACCTACGAGCAGTACTTC. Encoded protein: CASSKNSVTYEQYF.

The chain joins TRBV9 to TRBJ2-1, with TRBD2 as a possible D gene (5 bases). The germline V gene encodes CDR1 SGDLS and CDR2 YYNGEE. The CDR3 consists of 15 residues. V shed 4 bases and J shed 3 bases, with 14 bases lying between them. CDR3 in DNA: TGTGCCAGCAGCCCACAATTCGGACTCTACAATGAGCAGTTCTTC. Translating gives CASSPQFGLYNEQFF.

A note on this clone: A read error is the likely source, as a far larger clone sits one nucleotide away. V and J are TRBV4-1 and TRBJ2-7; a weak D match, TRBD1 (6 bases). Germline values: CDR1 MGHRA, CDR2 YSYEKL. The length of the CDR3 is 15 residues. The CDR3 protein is CASSKEGTSLDEQYF. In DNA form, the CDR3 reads TGCGCCAGCAGCAAAGAAGGGACAAGTCTCGACGAGCAGTACTTC.

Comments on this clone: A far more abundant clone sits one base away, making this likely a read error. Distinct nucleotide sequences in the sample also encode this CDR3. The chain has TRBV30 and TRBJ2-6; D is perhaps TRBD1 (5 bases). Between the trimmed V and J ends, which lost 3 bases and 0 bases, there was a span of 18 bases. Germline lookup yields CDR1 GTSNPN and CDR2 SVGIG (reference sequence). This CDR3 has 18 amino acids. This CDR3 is CAWSVDQGSYSGANVLTF. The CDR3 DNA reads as TGTGCCTGGAGCGTAGACCAGGGTTCATACTCTGGGGCCAACGTCCTGACTTTC.

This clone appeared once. The CDR3 sequence: CATSRRQGSIRYEKLFF. The DNA for the CDR3 is TGTGCCACCAGCAGAAGACAGGGTTCGATACGGTATGAAAAACTGTTTTTT. The chain has TRBV15 and TRBJ1-4; 7 nucleotides line up with TRBD1. The CDR3 spans 17 residues. The V gene's germline CDR1 is LNHNV and CDR2 YYDKDF (reference sequence). After removal of 2 bases from V and 6 bases from J, the junction contained 12 bases not matched to a gene.

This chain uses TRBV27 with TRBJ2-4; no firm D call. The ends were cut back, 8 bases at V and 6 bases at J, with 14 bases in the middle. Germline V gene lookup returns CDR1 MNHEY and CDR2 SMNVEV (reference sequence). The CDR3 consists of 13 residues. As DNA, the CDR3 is TGTGCCAGCTCAGTGTCTGCATTAAACATTCAGTACTTC. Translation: CASSVSALNIQYF.

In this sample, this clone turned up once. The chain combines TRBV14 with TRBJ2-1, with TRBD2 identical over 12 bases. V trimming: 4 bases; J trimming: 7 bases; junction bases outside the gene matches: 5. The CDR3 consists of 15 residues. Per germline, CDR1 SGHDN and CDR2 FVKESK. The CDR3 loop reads CASSPGLAGSNEQFF. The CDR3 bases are TGTGCCAGCAGCCCGGGACTAGCGGGCAGTAATGAGCAGTTCTTC.

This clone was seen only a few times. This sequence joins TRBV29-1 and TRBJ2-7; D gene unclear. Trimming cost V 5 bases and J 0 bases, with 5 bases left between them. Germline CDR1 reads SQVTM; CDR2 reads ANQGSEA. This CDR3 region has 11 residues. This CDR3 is CSVSSSYEQYF. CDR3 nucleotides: TGCAGCGTTTCGAGCTCCTACGAGCAGTACTTC.

CDR3 residues: CASSLQGESEAFF. CDR3 sequence (DNA): TGTGCCAGCAGCTTACAGGGGGAGTCTGAAGCTTTCTTT. The gene calls are TRBV7-3 and TRBJ1-1, with 7 bases aligning to TRBD1. This CDR3 is built from 13 residues. J was trimmed by 6 bases and V by 2 bases; bases with no gene match: 3. Germline V lookup: CDR1 SGHTA, CDR2 FQGTGA.

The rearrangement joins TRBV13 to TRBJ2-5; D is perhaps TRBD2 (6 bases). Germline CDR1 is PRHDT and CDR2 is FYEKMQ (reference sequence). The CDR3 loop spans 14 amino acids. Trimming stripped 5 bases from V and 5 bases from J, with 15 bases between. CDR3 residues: CASSPPAGLETQYF. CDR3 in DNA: TGTGCCAGCAGCCCCCCGGCGGGACTGGAGACCCAGTACTTC.

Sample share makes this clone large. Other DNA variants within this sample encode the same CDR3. The CDR3: CSARSGTIQYF. CDR3 coding DNA: TGCAGTGCCAGGTCCGGGACCATTCAGTACTTC. The chain has TRBV20-1 and TRBJ2-4; D may match TRBD1 or TRBD2 (5 bases each). Trimming removed 6 bases from V and 9 bases from J, with 12 bases in between. CDR3 length equals 11 residues. The V gene's germline CDR1 is DFQATT and CDR2 SNEGSKA (reference sequence).

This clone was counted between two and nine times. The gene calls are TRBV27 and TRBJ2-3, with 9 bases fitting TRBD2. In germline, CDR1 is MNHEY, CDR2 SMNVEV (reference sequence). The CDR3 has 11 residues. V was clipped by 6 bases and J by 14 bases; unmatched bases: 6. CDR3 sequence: CASSQGLALYF. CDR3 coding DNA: TGTGCCAGCAGCCAGGGACTAGCCTTGTATTTT.

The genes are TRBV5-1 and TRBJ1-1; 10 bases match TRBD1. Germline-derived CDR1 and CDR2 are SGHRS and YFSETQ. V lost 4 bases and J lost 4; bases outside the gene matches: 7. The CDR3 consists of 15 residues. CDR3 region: CASSRDRGRGTEAFF. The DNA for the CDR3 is TGCGCCAGCAGCCGGGACAGGGGAAGGGGCACTGAAGCTTTCTTT.

The CDR3 coding sequence is TGCGCCAGCAGCCAAGATCCCCCGGGACTAGCGGGAGAGACCCAGTACTTC. As protein: CASSQDPPGLAGETQYF. This chain connects TRBV4-3 to TRBJ2-5; TRBD2 aligns across 12 bases. Germline V CDR1 and CDR2: LGHNA, YSLEER. This CDR3 spans 17 amino acids. Trimming at V came to 0 bases and at J to 4 bases, leaving 6 bases not matched to a gene.

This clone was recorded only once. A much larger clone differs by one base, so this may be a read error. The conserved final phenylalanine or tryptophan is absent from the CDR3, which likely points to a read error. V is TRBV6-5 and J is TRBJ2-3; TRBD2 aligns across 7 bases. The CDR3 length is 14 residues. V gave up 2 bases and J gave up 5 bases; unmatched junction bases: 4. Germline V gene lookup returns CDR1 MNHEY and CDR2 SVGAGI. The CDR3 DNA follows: TGTGCCAGCAGTTACCGGGAGGAGGGAGATACGCAGTATTCT. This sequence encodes CASSYREEGDTQYS.

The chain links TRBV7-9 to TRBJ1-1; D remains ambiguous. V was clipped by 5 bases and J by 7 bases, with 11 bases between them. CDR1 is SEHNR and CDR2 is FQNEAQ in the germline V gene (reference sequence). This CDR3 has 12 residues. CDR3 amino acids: CASSPEDGEAFF. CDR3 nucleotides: TGTGCCAGCAGCCCGGAGGACGGTGAAGCTTTCTTT.

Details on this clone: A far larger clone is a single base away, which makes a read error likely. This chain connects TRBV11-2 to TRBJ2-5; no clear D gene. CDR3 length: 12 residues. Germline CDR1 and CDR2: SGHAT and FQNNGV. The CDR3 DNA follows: TGTGCCGGCAGCTCTAGTCGAGAGACCCAGTACTTC. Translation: CAGSSSRETQYF.

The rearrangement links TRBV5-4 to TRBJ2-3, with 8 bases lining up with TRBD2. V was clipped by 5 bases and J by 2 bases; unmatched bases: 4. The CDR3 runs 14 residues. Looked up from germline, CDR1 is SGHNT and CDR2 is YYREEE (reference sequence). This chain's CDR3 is CASRLAGLTDTQYF. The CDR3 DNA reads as TGTGCCAGCAGGCTAGCGGGCCTCACAGATACGCAGTATTTT.